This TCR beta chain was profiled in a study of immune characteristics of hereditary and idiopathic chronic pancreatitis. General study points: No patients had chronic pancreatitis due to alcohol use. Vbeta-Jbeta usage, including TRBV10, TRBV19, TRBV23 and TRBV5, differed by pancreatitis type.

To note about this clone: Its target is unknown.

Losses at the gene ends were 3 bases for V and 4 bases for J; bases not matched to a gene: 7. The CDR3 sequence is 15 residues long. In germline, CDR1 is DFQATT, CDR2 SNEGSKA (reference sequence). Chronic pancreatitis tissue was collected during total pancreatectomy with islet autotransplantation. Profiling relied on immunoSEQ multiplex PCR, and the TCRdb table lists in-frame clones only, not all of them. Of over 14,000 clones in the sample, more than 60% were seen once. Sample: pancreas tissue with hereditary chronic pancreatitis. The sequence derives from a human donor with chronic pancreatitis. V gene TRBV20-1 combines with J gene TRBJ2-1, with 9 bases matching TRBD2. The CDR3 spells CSASRSGRRYNEQFF. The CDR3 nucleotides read TGCAGTGCTAGTCGGAGCGGGAGGAGATACAATGAGCAGTTCTTC.